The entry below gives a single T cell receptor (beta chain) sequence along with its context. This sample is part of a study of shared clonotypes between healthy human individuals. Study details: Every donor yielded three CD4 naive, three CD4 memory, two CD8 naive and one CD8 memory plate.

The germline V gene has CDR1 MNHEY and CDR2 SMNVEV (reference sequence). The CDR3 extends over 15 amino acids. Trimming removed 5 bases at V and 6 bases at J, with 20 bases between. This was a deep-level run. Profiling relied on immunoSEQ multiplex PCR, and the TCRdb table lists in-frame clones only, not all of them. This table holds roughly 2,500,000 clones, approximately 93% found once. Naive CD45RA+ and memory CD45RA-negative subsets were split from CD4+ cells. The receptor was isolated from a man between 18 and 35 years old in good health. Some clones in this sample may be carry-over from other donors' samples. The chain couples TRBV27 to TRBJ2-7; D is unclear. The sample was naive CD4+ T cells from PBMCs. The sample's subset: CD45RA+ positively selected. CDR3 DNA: TGTGCCAGCAGTCCGTTCCAGCGTTCGCCTAGCGAGCAGTACTTC. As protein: CASSPFQRSPSEQYF.